The 27 T cell receptor beta chains reported below all come from one sample, sequenced in a study of cytomegalovirus exposure and HLA in healthy donors. 13 Jbeta primers and 60 Vbeta primers were used for the PCR. Libraries were prepared by immunoSEQ multiplex PCR; TCRdb keeps only in-frame clonotypes and omits some of them. The repertoire consists of tens of thousands of clones, with around 70% occurring once and the leading ten covering around 19%. The sequencing input was PBMCs. The receptors stem from a woman aged 60 to 75 in good health and CMV-seropositive.

This clone has a handful of counts. The genes are TRBV7-2 and TRBJ1-2; 8 bases are shared with TRBD1. The germline V gene has CDR1 SGHTA and CDR2 FQGNSA. The V and J ends lost 4 bases and 4 bases, in that order; junction bases with no gene match: 11. The CDR3 totals 16 residues. The CDR3 region is CASSSSSGQAIYGYTF. CDR3 coding DNA: TGTGCCAGCAGCTCTTCGTCGGGACAGGCCATCTATGGCTACACCTTC.

This chain links TRBV30 with TRBJ1-1; 7 positions agree with TRBD1. V shed 7 bases and J 1 base; nucleotides not matched to a gene: 3. The CDR3 is 12 residues long. Germline V lookup: CDR1 GTSNPN, CDR2 SVGIG (reference sequence). CDR3 nucleotides: TGTGCCTCGCACAGGGGGAACACTGAAGCTTTCTTT. It yields the protein CASHRGNTEAFF. The full variable domain, completed using reference TRBV30 and TRBJ1-1, is SQTIHQWPATLVQPVGSPLSLECTVEGTSNPNLYWYRQAAGRGLQLLFYSVGIGQISSEVPQNLSASRPQDRQFILSSKKLLLSDSGFYLCASHRGNTEAFFGQGTRLTVV.

The CDR3 spells CASRWGDHPYEQYF. CDR3 nucleotide sequence: TGTGCCAGCAGGTGGGGGGATCACCCCTACGAGCAGTACTTC. V usage is TRBV27 and J usage is TRBJ2-7, with D maybe TRBD2 (6 bases). Trimming cost V 6 bases and J 2 bases, with 14 bases left between them. Germline lookup yields CDR1 MNHEY and CDR2 SMNVEV (reference sequence). The CDR3 length is 14 residues.

This clone was counted between two and nine times. This chain connects TRBV9 to TRBJ1-4, with D uncertain. The V end was cut by 2 bases, the J end by 8 bases, with 13 bases between. The germline gives CDR1 SGDLS, CDR2 YYNGEE. The CDR3 extends over 14 amino acids. CDR3 region: CASSVDITEEKLFF. CDR3 nucleotides: TGTGCCAGCAGCGTCGACATAACAGAGGAAAAACTGTTTTTT. The full variable domain, with the rest looked up from reference TRBV9 and TRBJ1-4, is DSGVTQTPKHLITATGQRVTLRCSPRSGDLSVYWYQQSLDQGLQFLIQYYNGEERAKGNILERFSAQQFPDLHSELNLSSLELGDSALYFCASSVDITEEKLFFGSGTQLSVL.

V usage is TRBV6-5 and J usage is TRBJ1-2; 7 nucleotides line up with TRBD1. V lost 6 bases, J lost 7 bases, and 14 bases stayed unmatched. Per germline, CDR1 MNHEY and CDR2 SVGAGI. The CDR3 is made up of 15 amino acids. The CDR3, as DNA: TGTGCCAGCAGGAAAGAACCTGGGACAGCAGTTGGCTACACCTTC. It translates to CASRKEPGTAVGYTF.

For this clone: In the same sample, other DNA sequences code for this CDR3. The chain employs TRBV5-8 and TRBJ1-2; D gene unclear. Trimming cost V 5 bases and J 2 bases, with 10 bases left between them. There are 13 residues in the CDR3. Germline assignment: CDR1 SGHTS and CDR2 YDEGEE. The CDR3, as DNA: TGTGCCAGCAGTAGGACGGGAAACTATGGCTACACCTTC. It yields the protein CASSRTGNYGYTF.

The chain links TRBV9 to TRBJ1-1, with 7 bases fitting TRBD1. Germline V gene lookup returns CDR1 SGDLS and CDR2 YYNGEE. The CDR3 length is 15 residues. V lost 3 bases, J lost 1 base, and 6 bases stayed unmatched. CDR3 region: CASSAYRGKNTEAFF. In DNA form, the CDR3 reads TGTGCCAGCAGCGCCTACAGGGGCAAGAACACTGAAGCTTTCTTT. The full variable domain, with the rest looked up from reference TRBV9 and TRBJ1-1, is DSGVTQTPKHLITATGQRVTLRCSPRSGDLSVYWYQQSLDQGLQFLIQYYNGEERAKGNILERFSAQQFPDLHSELNLSSLELGDSALYFCASSAYRGKNTEAFFGQGTRLTVV.

This clone has more than one count but fewer than ten. V usage is TRBV5-4 and J usage is TRBJ2-7; 7 positions match TRBD1. Germline V gene lookup returns CDR1 SGHNT and CDR2 YYREEE (reference sequence). The CDR3 has 16 residues. With 0 bases clipped from V and 0 bases from J, the junction kept 6 bases outside the gene matches. The DNA of the CDR3 is TGTGCCAGCAGCTTGGGGAGACAGGGAAGCTCCTACGAGCAGTACTTC. Its protein product is CASSLGRQGSSYEQYF. The complete variable domain, with remaining parts taken from reference TRBV5-4 and TRBJ2-7, reads ETGVTQSPTHLIKTRGQQVTLRCSSQSGHNTVSWYQQALGQGPQFIFQYYREEENGRGNFPPRFSGLQFPNYSSELNVNALELDDSALYLCASSLGRQGSSYEQYFGPGTRLTVT.

The rearrangement uses TRBV4-3 and TRBJ2-7; possibly TRBD2 for D (6 bases). This CDR3 has 15 amino acids. Germline CDR1 is LGHNA and CDR2 is YSLEER. V was shortened by 0 bases and J by 4 bases, with 13 bases between the two germline ends. CDR3 bases: TGCGCCAGCAGCCAAGACCCGGGCGGGACGTACGAGCAGTACTTC. Its protein product is CASSQDPGGTYEQYF.

The V call is TRBV19, the J call TRBJ1-2, with 7 bases matching TRBD1. This CDR3 is built from 17 residues. Germline values: CDR1 LNHDA, CDR2 SQIVND (reference sequence). The J segment lost 6 bases and the V segment lost 4 bases, leaving 17 bases of the junction unmatched. CDR3 sequence: CASSSRDSINHINGYTF. CDR3 DNA: TGTGCCAGTAGTAGCCGGGACAGCATCAATCACATTAATGGCTACACCTTC.

J is TRBJ1-4 and V is TRBV27, with D hard to call. The V end was cut by 2 bases, the J end by 7 bases, with 8 bases between. The CDR3 extends over 13 amino acids. Germline V gene data show CDR1 as MNHEY and CDR2 as SMNVEV (reference sequence). CDR3 in amino acids: CASSLDGSEKLFF. CDR3 bases: TGTGCCAGCAGTTTAGATGGGAGTGAAAAACTGTTTTTT. The whole variable domain, filled in from reference TRBV27 and TRBJ1-4, reads EAQVTQNPRYLITVTGKKLTVTCSQNMNHEYMSWYRQDPGLGLRQIYYSMNVEVTDKGDVPEGYKVSRKEKRNFPLILESPSPNQTSLYFCASSLDGSEKLFFGSGTQLSVL.

This clone is medium-sized by share. CDR3 DNA: TGTGCCAGCAGCCTGGCGGCATCCCACGAGCAGTACTTC. It codes for CASSLAASHEQYF. V is TRBV28 and J is TRBJ2-7; D unresolved. The CDR3 is made up of 13 amino acids. Trimming removed 6 bases at V and 5 bases at J, with 14 bases between. Germline CDR1 is MDHEN and CDR2 is SYDVKM.

The chain employs TRBV7-2 and TRBJ1-3, with D unresolved. The CDR3 is made up of 13 amino acids. From germline, CDR1 is SGHTA and CDR2 FQGNSA. The V and J ends lost 5 bases and 2 bases respectively, with 7 bases between them. The CDR3 DNA sequence: TGTGCCAGCAGCCTACAGACTGGAAACACCATATATTTT. Protein sequence: CASSLQTGNTIYF.

The rearrangement joins TRBV2 to TRBJ1-2; 9 bases are a match to TRBD1. Germline CDR1 reads SNHLY; CDR2 reads FYNNEI. V shed 5 bases and J 8 bases; nucleotides not matched to a gene: 6. The CDR3 has 13 amino acids. CDR3 bases: TGTGCCAGCAGTTCCGGGACAGGGAGGGGCTACACCTTC. Translating gives CASSSGTGRGYTF.

The chain employs TRBV27 and TRBJ2-3; the D gene is possibly TRBD2 (7 bases). Looked up from germline, CDR1 is MNHEY and CDR2 is SMNVEV (reference sequence). The CDR3 runs 16 residues. Between the trimmed V and J ends, which lost 2 bases and 6 bases, there was a span of 18 bases. CDR3 sequence (DNA): TGTGCCAGCAGTTTAGATAATTGGGGGGGCCGGGATACGCAGTATTTT. Its translation: CASSLDNWGGRDTQYF.

V and J are TRBV18 and TRBJ2-1; a weak D match, TRBD2 (7 bases). Germline V gene data show CDR1 as KGHSH and CDR2 as LQKENI. V was trimmed by 3 bases and J by 7 bases, leaving 10 bases between them. This CDR3 comprises 13 residues. The CDR3 nucleotides read TGTGCCAGCTCACCTAGGGGGGGTAATGAGCAGTTCTTC. Translating it yields CASSPRGGNEQFF.

This chain uses TRBV27 with TRBJ1-3, with a weak D call TRBD1 (6 bases). V lost 3 bases, J lost 0 bases, and 9 bases lay in between. There are 15 residues in the CDR3. Germline V CDR1 and CDR2: MNHEY, SMNVEV (reference sequence). CDR3 protein: CASSFTGSSGNTIYF. CDR3 bases: TGTGCCAGCAGTTTTACAGGGAGCTCTGGAAACACCATATATTTT.

The chain combines TRBV6-5 with TRBJ1-6; D may be TRBD1 (5 bases). The V end lost 6 bases, the J end lost 17 bases, and 17 bases lay between the germline ends. The germline V gene has CDR1 MNHEY and CDR2 SVGAGI. The CDR3 has 12 residues. The CDR3, as DNA: TGTGCCAGCAGCGAAACGGGCAGGGAATTCCACTTT. It encodes CASSETGREFHF.

This chain links TRBV23-1 with TRBJ2-2, with 9 positions matching TRBD1. TRBV23-1 is an ORF for which the function is uncertain. V was clipped by 0 bases and J by 4 bases; unmatched bases: 18. This CDR3 contains 21 residues. The CDR3 reads CASSQSNPPGDRGGGTGELFF. CDR3 sequence (DNA): TGCGCCAGCAGTCAATCCAATCCTCCCGGAGACAGGGGGGGTGGCACCGGGGAGCTGTTTTTT.

V usage is TRBV4-2 and J usage is TRBJ1-1; D not resolved. Germline V gene sequence: CDR1 LGHNA, CDR2 YNFKEQ. This CDR3 has 13 amino acids. The V and J ends lost 10 bases and 5 bases respectively, with 17 bases between them. CDR3 region: CATSGLGGTEAFF. CDR3 nucleotide sequence: TGTGCCACCTCGGGCCTGGGAGGAACTGAAGCTTTCTTT.

The V gene is TRBV15, the J gene TRBJ2-7; D remains ambiguous. Trimming took off 1 base at V and 0 bases at J, with 10 bases between the two ends. CDR3 length equals 15 residues. Germline V gene lookup returns CDR1 LNHNV and CDR2 YYDKDF (reference sequence). The CDR3 coding sequence is TGTGCCACCAGCAGAGTGGCTAGTTCCTCCTACGAGCAGTACTTC. This gives the protein CATSRVASSSYEQYF.

The chain recombines TRBV5-1 with TRBJ2-1, with 8 bases aligning to TRBD1. Germline lookup yields CDR1 SGHRS and CDR2 YFSETQ. V shed 4 bases and J 4 bases; nucleotides not matched to a gene: 10. CDR3 length: 16 amino acids. The CDR3 region has the DNA TGCGCCAGCAGCCTACAGACAGGGGACCCTTACAATGAGCAGTTCTTC. This gives the protein CASSLQTGDPYNEQFF.

The sample holds a few counts of this clone. The rearrangement links TRBV6-1 to TRBJ2-7, with TRBD1 identical over 7 bases. The junction had 4 bases not matched to a gene; V was cut back by 5 bases and J by 3 bases. This CDR3 is 13 amino acids long. The V gene's germline CDR1 is MNHNS and CDR2 SASEGT. The CDR3 reads CASSMGQYYEQYF. The CDR3 bases are TGTGCCAGCAGTATGGGACAGTACTACGAGCAGTACTTC.

The CDR3 sequence: CASSLGPPGLETQYF. The CDR3 bases are TGTGCCAGCAGTTTAGGACCCCCGGGGTTGGAGACCCAGTACTTC. The rearrangement uses TRBV27 and TRBJ2-5; the D gene is possibly TRBD2 (5 bases). V dropped 2 bases and J dropped 5 bases, with 15 bases sitting between them. In germline, CDR1 is MNHEY, CDR2 SMNVEV (reference sequence). This CDR3 comprises 15 residues.

This clone was counted between two and nine times. This chain uses TRBV5-5 with TRBJ2-3; 7 nucleotides line up with TRBD1. This CDR3 is 14 amino acids long. From germline, CDR1 is SGHKS and CDR2 YYEKEE (reference sequence). V gave up 0 bases and J gave up 4 bases; unmatched junction bases: 2. The CDR3 protein is CASSLVTGADTQYF. For the CDR3, the DNA is TGTGCCAGCAGCTTGGTCACAGGGGCAGATACGCAGTATTTT.

The chain couples TRBV5-8 to TRBJ1-5; a possible D gene is TRBD1 (6 bases). V lost 4 bases and J lost 4, with 12 bases in between. The CDR3 totals 14 residues. The germline gives CDR1 SGHTS, CDR2 YDEGEE. This CDR3 reads CASSSYRDNQPQHF. The CDR3 DNA reads as TGTGCCAGCAGCAGTTACAGGGATAATCAGCCCCAGCATTTT.

V is TRBV5-4 and J is TRBJ1-1, with 8 bases that match TRBD1. This CDR3 spans 15 amino acids. Germline V gene lookup returns CDR1 SGHNT and CDR2 YYREEE (reference sequence). V lost 6 bases, J lost 3 bases, and 10 bases stayed unmatched. In DNA, the CDR3 is TGTGCCAGCACCCAAGGGACAGGTGGATACACTGAAGCTTTCTTT. This sequence encodes CASTQGTGGYTEAFF. The whole variable domain, filled in from reference TRBV5-4 and TRBJ1-1, reads ETGVTQSPTHLIKTRGQQVTLRCSSQSGHNTVSWYQQALGQGPQFIFQYYREEENGRGNFPPRFSGLQFPNYSSELNVNALELDDSALYLCASTQGTGGYTEAFFGQGTRLTVV.